The rows below give T cell receptor beta chains drawn from one sample of a study of shared clonotypes between healthy human individuals. Profiling relied on immunoSEQ multiplex PCR, and the TCRdb table lists in-frame clones only, not all of them. The sample carries around 1.5 million clones, around 98% recorded once. Sequencing was performed on naive CD4+ T cells sorted from blood. The receptors stem from a man aged 25 to 40 in good health. Each CDR3 is given with its conserved first and last residue. D genes are given only for firm matches. Expanded clones get a size class; other rows say once, few or many, or leave the size out.

D	V	J	size	DNA	CDR3
TRBD1	TRBV15	TRBJ2-7	-	TGTGCCACCAGCAGCACCGGGACAGGACACTACGAGCAGTACTTC	CATSSTGTGHYEQYF
-	TRBV5-4	TRBJ2-3	-	TGTGCCAGCAGCTTGGCTGCAGGAGGGGATACGCAGTATTTT	CASSLAAGGDTQYF
TRBD1	TRBV6-1	TRBJ2-7	-	TGTGCCAGCAGTGACACTGGGACAGGGCGATACGAGCAGTACTTC	CASSDTGTGRYEQYF
-	TRBV28	TRBJ1-5	-	TGTGCCAGCAGTTTTGGTGCGACAACTAATCAGCCCCAGCATTTT	CASSFGATTNQPQHF
-	TRBV19	TRBJ2-3	-	TGTGCCAGTAGCGACCCTCGCGGGCCTAGCACAGATACGCAGTATTTT	CASSDPRGPSTDTQYF
-	TRBV9	TRBJ2-7	-	TGTGCCAGCAGCGGCTACAGGGAGGGAACCTACGAGCAGTACTTC	CASSGYREGTYEQYF
TRBD2	TRBV5-1	TRBJ2-2	once	TGCGCCAGCAGCCTCCAAATAACCGGGAGGCTACCTAGCGGGGAGCTGTTTTTT	CASSLQITGRLPSGELFF
-	TRBV27	TRBJ1-5	-	TGTGCCAGCAGTTTAGCAGGCCCCAATCAGCCCCAGCATTTT	CASSLAGPNQPQHF
TRBD1	TRBV5-5	TRBJ2-7	-	TGTGCCAGCAGCTCCTTAGGAACGGACAGGGACTTAATGGCCTACGAGCAGTACTTC	CASSSLGTDRDLMAYEQYF
-	TRBV25-1	TRBJ1-5	-	TGTGCCAGCAGTGAAGCGGGGGTCGGCAATCAGCCCCAGCATTTT	CASSEAGVGNQPQHF
-	TRBV9	TRBJ1-5	-	TGTGCCAGCAGCGTAGGGACTTTCAATCAGCCCCAGCATTTT	CASSVGTFNQPQHF
-	TRBV27	TRBJ2-5	once	TGTGCCAGCAGTTTAGGCGCAGGGCGGGAGACCCAGTACTTC	CASSLGAGRETQYF
-	TRBV5-1	TRBJ2-3	-	TGCGCCAGCAGCTTACCCGGGGTAGCGGAGGGGGATACGCAGTATTTT	CASSLPGVAEGDTQYF
TRBD1	TRBV29-1	TRBJ1-5	-	TGCAGCGTCAGCACAGGGGAATGGCATCAGCCCCAGCATTTT	CSVSTGEWHQPQHF
TRBD1	TRBV27	TRBJ1-5	-	TGTGCCAGCAGTCCCTCGACAGGGCGAGGTCAGCCCCAGCATTTT	CASSPSTGRGQPQHF
TRBD2	TRBV11-2	TRBJ2-7	once	TGTGCCAGCAGCTTATTGGGACTAGACAGGTACGAGCAGTACTTC	CASSLLGLDRYEQYF
-	TRBV10-2	TRBJ1-5	-	TGCGCCAGCAGTGAGTCTGTCCTCAATCAGCCCCAGCATTTT	CASSESVLNQPQHF
-	TRBV28	TRBJ2-1	-	TGTGCCAGCAGTTCGGGCCCACCGCCCTACAATGAGCAGTTCTTC	CASSSGPPPYNEQFF
-	TRBV15	TRBJ2-2	-	TGTGCCACCAGCAGAGGATTGGGAGGAACGAACACCGGGGAGCTGTTTTTT	CATSRGLGGTNTGELFF
-	TRBV5-5	TRBJ2-7	-	TGTGCCAGCAGCTTGGATTATCCCTTCCCTGTCGAGCAGTACTTC	CASSLDYPFPVEQYF
-	TRBV11-1	TRBJ1-2	-	TGTGCCAGCAGCTTAGGGTTGCTCGGCAGGAACTATGGCTACACCTTC	CASSLGLLGRNYGYTF
-	TRBV27	TRBJ2-7	-	TGTGCCAGCAGTTCGGGAACAGCACGGACGTACTACGAGCAGTACTTC	CASSSGTARTYYEQYF
-	TRBV5-1	TRBJ2-7	-	TGCGCCAGCAGCTTGGCCTCGTGGGGGCGGGTCTACGAGCAGTACTTC	CASSLASWGRVYEQYF
-	TRBV7-9	TRBJ2-2	-	TGTGCCAGCAGCTTATCCCCGGGAACTAGGGACACCGGGGAGCTGTTTTTT	CASSLSPGTRDTGELFF
-	TRBV19	TRBJ2-2	-	TGTGCCAGTAGTCTCTCTGAGTACCCCGGGGAGCTGTTTTTT	CASSLSEYPGELFF
TRBD1	TRBV5-1	TRBJ2-7	-	TGCGCCAGCAGCTTGACCCCCGGGACAGGGGTGTACTTC	CASSLTPGTGVYF
TRBD2	TRBV28	TRBJ2-2	once	TGTGCCAGCAGGGAAGCCGGGACTAGCGGTTTAACCGGGGAGCTGTTTTTT	CASREAGTSGLTGELFF
TRBD2	TRBV6-1	TRBJ2-7	-	TGTGCCAGCAGTGAGTGGGAGGGCCTCGAGGAGCAGTACTTC	CASSEWEGLEEQYF
TRBD1	TRBV7-9	TRBJ2-3	-	TGTGCCAGTCAAGGGTGGGACAGGGGACGCACAGATACGCAGTATTTT	CASQGWDRGRTDTQYF
TRBD1	TRBV19	TRBJ1-1	once	TGTGCCAGTAGTGACAGGGTGGGCACTGAAGCTTTCTTT	CASSDRVGTEAFF
TRBD2	TRBV10-2	TRBJ2-3	-	TGCGCCAGCATCATCGGGACTAGCGGGAGGGCCTGGGATACGCAGTATTTT	CASIIGTSGRAWDTQYF
TRBD1	TRBV9	TRBJ1-4	-	TGTGCCAGCAGCAAGCGGACAGGGGCAACTAATGAAAAACTGTTTTTT	CASSKRTGATNEKLFF
-	TRBV7-9	TRBJ1-3	-	TGTGCCAGCGGGGAGTACCCTGGAAACACCATATATTTT	CASGEYPGNTIYF
TRBD2	TRBV15	TRBJ2-1	once	TGTGCCACCAGCACATTAGCGGGAGGGCCCAATGAGCAGTTCTTC	CATSTLAGGPNEQFF
-	TRBV6-1	TRBJ1-2	-	TGTGCCAGCAGTGAAGGGGTTGGCTACACCTTC	CASSEGVGYTF
TRBD1	TRBV6-7	TRBJ2-7	-	TGTGCCAGCAGTTTGGGACAGGGCTTTTACGAGCAGTACTTC	CASSLGQGFYEQYF
-	TRBV7-6	TRBJ2-1	-	TGTGCCAGCAGCTCACTAACAGGGAACTCCTACAATGAGCAGTTCTTC	CASSSLTGNSYNEQFF
-	TRBV6-4	TRBJ2-2	-	TGTGCCAGCAGTGACTCGGCGGGACACCTGAACACCGGGGAGCTGTTTTTT	CASSDSAGHLNTGELFF
-	TRBV6-1	TRBJ1-1	-	TGTGCCAGCACCACCAAGAACTACAGGGCTTTCTTT	CASTTKNYRAFF
-	TRBV15	TRBJ1-1	-	TGTGCCACCAGCAGAGATTTGATCAACACTGAAGCTTTCTTT	CATSRDLINTEAFF
TRBD2	TRBV30	TRBJ2-3	-	TGTGCCTGGACCCTGGGACTAGCGGGATCGGGCACAGATACGCAGTATTTT	CAWTLGLAGSGTDTQYF
TRBD2	TRBV2	TRBJ2-5	-	TGTGCCAGCCATCCGAGACTAGCGGGAGAGACCCAGTACTTC	CASHPRLAGETQYF
-	TRBV11-2	TRBJ2-6	-	TGTGCCAGCAGCGGCCTGCGCTCTGGGGCCAACGTCCTGACTTTC	CASSGLRSGANVLTF
-	TRBV27	TRBJ2-2	-	TGTGCCAGCAGTTCCTACACCAGAACAGGTTCCGGGGAGCTGTTTTTT	CASSSYTRTGSGELFF
-	TRBV19	TRBJ2-2	-	TGTGCCAGTAGTATTTCAGGGGACACCGGGGAGCTGTTTTTT	CASSISGDTGELFF
-	TRBV11-2	TRBJ1-2	-	TGTGCCAGCAGCTTAGTACAGGGAGGCACTAGGTATGGCTACACCTTC	CASSLVQGGTRYGYTF
-	TRBV5-4	TRBJ2-1	once	TGTGCCAGCAGCTTAGCCGCCCAGCGGTCTATCCTAGGTGAGCAGTTCTTC	CASSLAAQRSILGEQFF
-	TRBV2	TRBJ2-7	-	TGTGCCAGCAGTGACAGCACATACTCCTACGAGCAGTACTTC	CASSDSTYSYEQYF
-	TRBV7-6	TRBJ2-5	-	TGTGCCAGCAGCTCGTCGGTGACCCAGTACTTC	CASSSSVTQYF
TRBD1	TRBV10-1	TRBJ2-5	-	TGCGCCAGCAGTGACCCGACAGGGGGCTCGGAGACCCAGTACTTC	CASSDPTGGSETQYF
-	TRBV19	TRBJ2-1	-	TGTGCCAGTAACCTAGAGGTAGGCGGACACCACTCCTACAATGAGCAGTTCTTC	CASNLEVGGHHSYNEQFF
-	TRBV2	TRBJ1-2	once	TGTGCCAGCACGTCGTCACCAGTCGGAGACTATGGCTACACCTTC	CASTSSPVGDYGYTF
TRBD2	TRBV9	TRBJ2-1	-	TGTGCCAGCAGCCCCTCCGGGACTAGCGGGAGGGCCGGTTACAATGAGCAGTTCTTC	CASSPSGTSGRAGYNEQFF
-	TRBV5-1	TRBJ2-2	-	TGCGCCAGCAGCTTTCCACAGGGAAGCGCCGGGGAGCTGTTTTTT	CASSFPQGSAGELFF
-	TRBV4-3	TRBJ2-7	-	TGCGCCAGCAGCCGTGGAGCGGCCACCTACGAGCAGTACTTC	CASSRGAATYEQYF